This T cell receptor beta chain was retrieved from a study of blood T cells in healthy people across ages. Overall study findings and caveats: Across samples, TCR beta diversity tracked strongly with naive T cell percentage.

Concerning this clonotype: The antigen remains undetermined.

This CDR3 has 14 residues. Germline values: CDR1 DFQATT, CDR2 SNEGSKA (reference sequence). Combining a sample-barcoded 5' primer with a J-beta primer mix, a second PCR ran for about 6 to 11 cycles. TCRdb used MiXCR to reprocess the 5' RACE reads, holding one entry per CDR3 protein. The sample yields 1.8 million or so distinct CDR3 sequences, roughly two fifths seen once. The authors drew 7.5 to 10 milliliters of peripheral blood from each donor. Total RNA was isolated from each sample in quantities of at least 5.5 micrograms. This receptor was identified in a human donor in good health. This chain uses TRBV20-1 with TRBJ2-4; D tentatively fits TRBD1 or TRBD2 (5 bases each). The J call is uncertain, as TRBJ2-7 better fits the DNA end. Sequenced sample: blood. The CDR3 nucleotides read TGCAGTGCTCACGATCAGGGACCCCCACACGAGCAGTACTTC. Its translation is CSAHDQGPPHEQYF.